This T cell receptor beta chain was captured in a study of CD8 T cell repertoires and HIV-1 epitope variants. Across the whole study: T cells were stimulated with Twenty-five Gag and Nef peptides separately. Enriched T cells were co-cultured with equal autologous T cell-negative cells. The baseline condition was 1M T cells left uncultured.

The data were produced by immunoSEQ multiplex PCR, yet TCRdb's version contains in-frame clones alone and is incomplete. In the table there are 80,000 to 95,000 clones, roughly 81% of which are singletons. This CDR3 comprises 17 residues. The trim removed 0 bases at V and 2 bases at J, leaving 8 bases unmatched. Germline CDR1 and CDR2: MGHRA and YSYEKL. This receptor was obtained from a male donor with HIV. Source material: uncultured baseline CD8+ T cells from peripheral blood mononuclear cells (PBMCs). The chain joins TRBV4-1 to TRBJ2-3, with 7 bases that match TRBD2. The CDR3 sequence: CASSQDYRGVITDTQYF. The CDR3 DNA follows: TGCGCCAGCAGCCAAGATTACCGGGGGGTAATCACAGATACGCAGTATTTT.